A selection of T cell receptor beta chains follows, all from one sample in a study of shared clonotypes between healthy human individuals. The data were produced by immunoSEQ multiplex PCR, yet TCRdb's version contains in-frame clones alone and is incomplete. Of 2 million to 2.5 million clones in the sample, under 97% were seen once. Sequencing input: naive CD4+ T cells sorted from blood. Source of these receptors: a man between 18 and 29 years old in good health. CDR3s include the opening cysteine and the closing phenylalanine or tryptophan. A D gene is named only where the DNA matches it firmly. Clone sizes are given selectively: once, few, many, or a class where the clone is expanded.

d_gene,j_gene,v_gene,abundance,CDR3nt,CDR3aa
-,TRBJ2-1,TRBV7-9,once,TGTGCCAGCAGCGCCATGGGGGCTGGTGAGCAGTTCTTC,CASSAMGAGEQFF
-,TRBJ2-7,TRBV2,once,TGTGCCAGCAGTGAATTGGGGTTCCCTCCTTGGGAGCAGTACTTC,CASSELGFPPWEQYF
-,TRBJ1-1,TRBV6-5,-,TGTGCCAGCAGTTCCCTACAGGGAAGAGCTTTCTTT,CASSSLQGRAFF
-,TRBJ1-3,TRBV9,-,TGTGCCAGCTCCGGGGCTAGAGACGCTGGAAACACCATATATTTT,CASSGARDAGNTIYF
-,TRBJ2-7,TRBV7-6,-,TGTGCCAGCAGCTTAGCAAGTTCTTCCTACGAGCAGTACTTC,CASSLASSSYEQYF
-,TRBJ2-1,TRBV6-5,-,TGTGCCAGCGGTGGGAACGGCAATGAGCAGTTCTTC,CASGGNGNEQFF
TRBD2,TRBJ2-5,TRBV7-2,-,TGTGCCAGCAGCTTAGGACTAGCCCCGGTGACCCAGTACTTC,CASSLGLAPVTQYF
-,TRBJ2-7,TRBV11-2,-,TGTGCCAGCAGCTTGAGCGGCTACGAGCAGTACTTC,CASSLSGYEQYF
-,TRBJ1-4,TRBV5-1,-,TGCGCCAGCCGGTCTGGGGCAACTAATGAAAAACTGTTTTTT,CASRSGATNEKLFF
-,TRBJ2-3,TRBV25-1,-,TGTGCCAGCAGTTTGACCGAACGCACAGATACGCAGTATTTT,CASSLTERTDTQYF
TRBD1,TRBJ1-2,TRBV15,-,TGTGCCACCAGCAGAGATCGGGGGACAGACTATGGCTACACCTTC,CATSRDRGTDYGYTF
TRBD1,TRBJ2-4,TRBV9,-,TGTGCCAGCAGCGCCCGACCCGGGACAGGGGGATTGTTGGGCGACATTCAGTACTTC,CASSARPGTGGLLGDIQYF
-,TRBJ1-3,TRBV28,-,TGTGCCAGCAGTTCCGGTAGCTCTGGAAACACCATATATTTT,CASSSGSSGNTIYF
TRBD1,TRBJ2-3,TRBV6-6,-,TGTGCCAGCAGTGGACCGAAGACAGGGTTGGCAGATACGCAGTATTTT,CASSGPKTGLADTQYF
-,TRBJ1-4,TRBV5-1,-,TGCGCCAGCAGCTTGGTTATGGGGGCGGAAAAACTGTTTTTT,CASSLVMGAEKLFF
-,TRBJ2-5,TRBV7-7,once,TGTGCTAGCAGCTTAGAGTTGGGTATACAAGAAGGGACCCAGTACTTC,CASSLELGIQEGTQYF